The clone carrying this T cell receptor (beta chain) was found a few times. Its target is unknown. Researchers reported sorting CD4+ naive, central memory, regulatory and stem cell-like memory cells via CD45RO/CCR7/CD25/CD127/CD95/CD27. V was clipped by 5 bases and J by 3 bases; unmatched bases: 1. The germline V gene has CDR1 LNHNV and CDR2 YYDKDF (reference sequence). This CDR3 comprises 14 residues. This entry belongs to a study of beta chain features in type 1 diabetes. Study details: The patient and healthy donor groups were comparable for age, gender and cell yields. Study conclusions and caveats: Type 1 diabetes patients had VDJ junctions that carried fewer insertions and more deletions. A moderate, significant TCRB CDR3 shortening appeared in type 1 diabetes across four CD4+ subsets.

Expressed TCRB transcripts were sequenced because the isolated RNA had all been reverse transcribed beforehand. Sequencing used immunoSEQ multiplex PCR; TCRdb keeps in-frame clones, though not all of them. The profile shows a few hundred thousand clones, 13% of them singletons. This receptor was taken from a woman aged 18 to 35 with type 1 diabetes. The sequenced sample was naive CD4+ T cells from blood. V gene TRBV15 combines with J gene TRBJ2-1; 10 nucleotides agree with TRBD1. The CDR3 nucleotides are TGTGCCACCAGCGGACAGGGGGGCTACAATGAGCAGTTCTTC. Its translation: CATSGQGGYNEQFF.